This T cell receptor beta chain was sequenced for a study of blood T cell repertoires in COVID-19. Looking at the study overall: Both acute and convalescent COVID-19 samples were obtained from the United States, Italy and Spain. Nucleic acid was either cDNA or gDNA, and it came from T cells, B-cell-depleted T cells, or PBMCs.

The ends were cut back, 3 bases at V and 8 bases at J, with 10 bases in the middle. The CDR3 sequence is 11 residues long. The V gene's germline CDR1 is SQVTM and CDR2 ANQGSEA. Per the original data handling: Reference gene primer amplification gave estimated nucleated cell counts. The data were produced by immunoSEQ multiplex PCR, yet TCRdb's version contains in-frame clones alone and is incomplete. The DNA gave D and trimming, while V, J and clone size come from that table. This table holds roughly 380,000 clones, about four fifths found once. The sequenced sample was peripheral blood. This chain joins TRBV29-1 and TRBJ1-2, with a tentative D call TRBD1 (5 bases). This receptor was identified in a human donor with acute or convalescent COVID-19. The donor label of this sample is uncertain. The CDR3 sequence is CSVDRAEGYTF. For the CDR3, the DNA is TGCAGCGTTGACAGGGCCGAGGGCTACACCTTC.